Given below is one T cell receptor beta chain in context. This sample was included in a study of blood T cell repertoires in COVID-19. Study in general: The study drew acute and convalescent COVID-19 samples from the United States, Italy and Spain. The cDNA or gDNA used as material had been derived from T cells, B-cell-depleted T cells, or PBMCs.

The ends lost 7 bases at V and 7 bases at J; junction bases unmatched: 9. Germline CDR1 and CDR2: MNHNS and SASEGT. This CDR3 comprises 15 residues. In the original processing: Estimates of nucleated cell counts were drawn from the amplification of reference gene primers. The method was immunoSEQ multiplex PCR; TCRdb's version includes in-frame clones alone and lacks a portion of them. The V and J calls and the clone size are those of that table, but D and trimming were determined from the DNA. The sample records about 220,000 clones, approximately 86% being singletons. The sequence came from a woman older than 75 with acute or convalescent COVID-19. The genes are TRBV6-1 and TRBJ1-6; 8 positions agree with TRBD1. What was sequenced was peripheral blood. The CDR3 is CASNGPYRGNSPLHF. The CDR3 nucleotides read TGTGCCAGCAATGGCCCCTACAGGGGGAATTCACCCCTCCACTTT.